The TCR beta chain under discussion was sequenced for a study of vaccination and CD4 T cells after COVID-19. To note about this clonotype: Its antigen is as yet unknown.

In germline, CDR1 is MDHEN, CDR2 SYDVKM. The CDR3 has 14 residues. Deletions cut 7 bases from V and 4 bases from J, with 13 bases between. Sequenced with the Oncomine TCR Beta short-read assay was DNA taken from cultured CD4+ T cells. TCRdb processed the PCR reads anew with MiXCR; each CDR3 protein has one entry. The table shows fewer than 15,000 distinct CDR3 sequences, with nearly 60% occurring only once. As for treatment: approximately nine-day PBMC culture with coronavirus spike peptide pools or control peptides (ViraFEST assay). At days 3 and 7, half the medium was exchanged for fresh IL-2 medium.

This sequence was found in a human donor with COVID-19. The chain links TRBV28 to TRBJ2-2; either TRBD1 or TRBD2 may supply D (5 bases each). The sample consisted of cultured CD4+ T cells from blood, taken after SARS-CoV-2 vaccination. CDR3 sequence: CASTMGVLTGELFF. The CDR3 coding sequence is TGTGCCAGCACCATGGGGGTCCTCACCGGGGAGCTGTTTTTT.